The 27 T cell receptor beta chains listed next were all sequenced from one sample in a study of OX40 agonist ivuxolimab in advanced cancers. Clones were sequenced by immunoSEQ multiplex PCR, and TCRdb holds only the in-frame ones, with some missing. The sample has roughly 75,000 clones, around 86% seen once. The sequenced sample was CD4+ or CD8+ T cells sorted from blood, obtained in a trial of the OX40 agonist ivuxolimab. The receptor source for this set is an adult with an advanced solid tumor such as melanoma, head and neck, liver or kidney cancer.

The V and J genes are TRBV5-4 and TRBJ2-5; D is uncertain. Trimming removed 0 bases from V and 3 bases from J, with 9 bases in between. This CDR3 contains 14 residues. CDR1 SGHNT and CDR2 YYREEE come from the germline V gene (reference sequence). The CDR3 spells CASSLVGTKETQYF. The CDR3 region has the DNA TGTGCCAGCAGCTTGGTTGGAACTAAAGAGACCCAGTACTTC.

The V call is TRBV28, the J call TRBJ1-4; 8 bases match TRBD1. The V gene end was trimmed by 6 bases and the J gene end by 6 bases; junction bases not matched to a gene: 6. Germline V CDR1 and CDR2: MDHEN, SYDVKM. The CDR3 covers 14 residues. The CDR3 DNA follows: TGTGCCAGCAGCCAGACAGGGGATCATGAAAAACTGTTTTTT. This gives the protein CASSQTGDHEKLFF. Full variable domain (rest looked up from reference TRBV28 and TRBJ1-4): DVKVTQSSRYLVKRTGEKVFLECVQDMDHENMFWYRQDPGLGLRLIYFSYDVKMKEKGDIPEGYSVSREKKERFSLILESASTNQTSMYLCASSQTGDHEKLFFGSGTQLSVL.

This sequence joins TRBV9 and TRBJ2-1; D ambiguous. V lost 0 bases to trimming and J lost 7 bases, with 11 bases between them. The V gene's germline CDR1 is SGDLS and CDR2 YYNGEE. The CDR3 totals 14 residues. The CDR3 region has the DNA TGTGCCAGCAGCGTAGCTGCCACGTTGAATGAGCAGTTCTTC. Its translation: CASSVAATLNEQFF.

V and J are TRBV18 and TRBJ2-7; 7 bases map to TRBD1. The CDR3 has 15 residues. Germline V gene sequence: CDR1 KGHSH, CDR2 LQKENI. After removal of 3 bases from V and 6 bases from J, the junction contained 11 bases not matched to a gene. CDR3 nucleotide sequence: TGTGCCAGCTCACCGTCGACAGGGCGGTCCAGCGAGCAGTACTTC. Protein sequence: CASSPSTGRSSEQYF. Based on the CDR3 plus reference TRBV18 and TRBJ2-7, the full variable domain is NAGVMQNPRHLVRRRGQEARLRCSPMKGHSHVYWYRQLPEEGLKFMVYLQKENIIDESGMPKERFSAEFPKEGPSILRIQQVVRGDSAAYFCASSPSTGRSSEQYFGPGTRLTVT.

This chain's CDR3 is CASSFHSGAQETQYF. The CDR3, as DNA: TGTGCCAGCAGCTTCCATAGCGGGGCCCAAGAGACCCAGTACTTC. V usage is TRBV11-2 and J usage is TRBJ2-5; 8 nucleotides agree with TRBD2. The germline gives CDR1 SGHAT, CDR2 FQNNGV. V shed 3 bases, J shed 1 base, and the junction held 4 bases outside the gene matches. This CDR3 spans 15 amino acids.

The chain recombines TRBV10-3 with TRBJ1-3, with 7 bases lining up with TRBD1. V shed 11 bases and J 0 bases; nucleotides not matched to a gene: 16. The CDR3 consists of 17 residues. In germline, CDR1 is ENHRY, CDR2 SYGVKD. The CDR3 spells CAFQGGVLPTSGNTIYF. CDR3 bases: TGTGCCTTCCAGGGGGGGGTCCTACCAACCTCTGGAAACACCATATATTTT.

As to this clone: The junction does not match germline at one end; this may be a read error. This chain joins TRBV4-3 and TRBJ2-3; 8 positions match TRBD2. Germline CDR1 LGHNA, CDR2 YSLEER. The CDR3 contains 17 residues. The CDR3 nucleotides are TGCGCCAGCAGCCAAACAACCCGCGGGGGGCGGGCTTCACCCAGATTTTTT. Protein: CASSQTTRGGRASPRFF.

The chain employs TRBV7-3 and TRBJ2-3; D is ambiguous. Looked up from germline, CDR1 is SGHTA and CDR2 is FQGTGA. The ends were cut back, 5 bases at V and 3 bases at J, with 9 bases in the middle. The CDR3 extends over 13 amino acids. The CDR3 DNA reads as TGTGCCAGCAGCGAACTGGGGACAGATACGCAGTATTTT. It yields the protein CASSELGTDTQYF.

The chain joins TRBV5-1 to TRBJ2-6, with D perhaps TRBD1 or TRBD2 (6 bases each). The length of the CDR3 is 16 residues. Trimming took 10 bases from V and 0 from J, leaving 17 bases between them. The V gene's germline CDR1 is SGHRS and CDR2 YFSETQ. CDR3: CASEGGTLSGANVLTF. The CDR3 coding sequence is TGCGCCTCCGAAGGGGGGACCCTCTCTGGGGCCAACGTCCTGACTTTC.

The CDR3 is CASSRPRGGYGYTF. The CDR3 coding sequence is TGTGCCAGCAGTCGCCCCAGAGGAGGCTATGGCTACACCTTC. The gene calls are TRBV28 and TRBJ1-2; D unresolved. The CDR3 extends over 14 amino acids. Trimming left V 5 bases short and J 4 bases short, with 14 bases between. Germline assignment: CDR1 MDHEN and CDR2 SYDVKM.

The chain employs TRBV4-2 and TRBJ1-6; tentatively, D is TRBD1 (6 bases). Germline values: CDR1 LGHNA, CDR2 YNFKEQ. This CDR3 has 16 amino acids. Trimming left V 5 bases short and J 10 bases short, with 21 bases between. Here the CDR3 reads CASSSRTGTNRSPLHF. The CDR3 nucleotides read TGTGCCAGCAGCTCGCGAACCGGGACAAACAGATCACCCCTCCACTTT.

The chain combines TRBV28 with TRBJ2-7; possible D gene TRBD2, 6 bases. The CDR3 runs to 12 residues. The germline V gene has CDR1 MDHEN and CDR2 SYDVKM. V lost 8 bases, J lost 3 bases, and 11 bases lay in between. Written as DNA, the CDR3 is TGTGCCAGCCGTCGGGGGAGCTACGAGCAGTACTTC. Its translation: CASRRGSYEQYF.

V and J are TRBV10-2 and TRBJ2-5; tentatively, D is TRBD1 (6 bases). The CDR3 is 14 amino acids. With 6 bases removed from V and 0 bases from J, the gap between germline ends came to 11 bases. Per the germline V gene, CDR1 is WSHSY and CDR2 is SAAADI. CDR3 in amino acids: CASRQQGYQETQYF. The CDR3 DNA reads as TGCGCCAGCAGACAACAGGGTTACCAAGAGACCCAGTACTTC.

The chain links TRBV7-2 to TRBJ2-5; 10 bases agree with TRBD2. The CDR3 runs to 14 residues. The J segment lost 5 bases and the V segment lost 1 base, leaving 1 base of the junction unmatched. Germline values: CDR1 SGHTA, CDR2 FQGNSA. CDR3 sequence: CASSLGSGGETQYF. In DNA form, the CDR3 reads TGTGCCAGCAGCTTAGGTAGCGGGGGGGAGACCCAGTACTTC.

The chain couples TRBV6-5 to TRBJ1-5, with D possibly matching TRBD1 (6 bases). The CDR3 is 15 amino acids. Trimming took off 4 bases at V and 6 bases at J, with 16 bases between the two ends. Germline CDR1 MNHEY, CDR2 SVGAGI. This CDR3 is CASSFGGRGGQPQHF. CDR3 in DNA: TGTGCCAGCAGTTTCGGGGGCAGGGGCGGTCAGCCCCAGCATTTT.

The chain joins TRBV6-4 to TRBJ2-7; D possibly uses TRBD1 or TRBD2 (5 bases each). Germline V lookup: CDR1 MRHNA, CDR2 SNTAGT. The CDR3 totals 14 residues. V was trimmed by 4 bases and J by 3 bases, leaving 13 bases between them. The CDR3 sequence: CASSVRDGDYEQYF. The CDR3 DNA sequence: TGTGCCAGCAGTGTCCGGGACGGAGACTACGAGCAGTACTTC.

V is TRBV6-5 and J is TRBJ2-7; the match to TRBD1 covers 8 bases. The CDR3 loop spans 14 amino acids. CDR1 is MNHEY, CDR2 SVGAGI, per germline. J gave up 3 bases and V 5 bases, and 6 bases lay outside the gene matches. The CDR3 bases are TGTGCCAGCAGTGTTGACAGGGGCGACTACGAGCAGTACTTC. Its translation: CASSVDRGDYEQYF.

The rearrangement uses TRBV14 and TRBJ2-7; 9 nucleotides match TRBD1. This CDR3 is built from 14 residues. V lost 4 bases, J lost 5 bases, and 6 bases stayed unmatched. Germline V lookup: CDR1 SGHDN, CDR2 FVKESK. CDR3 amino acids: CASSPGQGEDEQYF. The CDR3 nucleotides read TGTGCCAGCAGCCCGGGACAGGGAGAGGACGAGCAGTACTTC.

This clone appeared once. The V and J genes are TRBV7-3 and TRBJ2-2; maybe TRBD1 (6 bases). This CDR3 spans 16 amino acids. CDR1 SGHTA and CDR2 FQGTGA come from the germline V gene. V lost 2 bases, J lost 1 base, and 11 bases lay in between. The CDR3 here is CASSLEWGQNTGELFF. CDR3 DNA sequence: TGTGCCAGCAGCTTAGAATGGGGACAGAACACCGGGGAGCTGTTTTTT.

The genes are TRBV29-1 and TRBJ1-2, with TRBD1 matching 7 bases. Germline CDR1 SQVTM, CDR2 ANQGSEA. V shed 5 bases, J shed 12 bases, and the junction held 12 bases outside the gene matches. The CDR3 runs 12 residues. The CDR3 sequence: CSVRSGQGGHTF. CDR3 DNA sequence: TGCAGCGTTCGGTCGGGTCAGGGGGGCCACACCTTC.

This clone turned up a few times. The J gene is TRBJ2-3, the V gene TRBV6-1; the match to TRBD1 covers 7 bases. The CDR3 spans 15 residues. Trimming took 6 bases from V and 6 from J; bases not matched to a gene: 12. CDR1 is MNHNS and CDR2 is SASEGT in the germline V gene. The DNA of the CDR3 is TGTGCCAGCAGCCTAACAGGGGCCGAAGGTGATACGCAGTATTTT. Its protein is CASSLTGAEGDTQYF.

V is TRBV10-1 and J is TRBJ1-1; 10 nucleotides line up with TRBD1. The length of the CDR3 is 14 residues. Germline CDR1 reads WNHNN; CDR2 reads SYGVQD (reference sequence). The V gene end was trimmed by 4 bases and the J gene end by 4 bases; junction bases not matched to a gene: 3. CDR3 sequence: CASSAWTGGTEAFF. The CDR3 nucleotides read TGCGCCAGCAGTGCATGGACAGGGGGCACTGAAGCTTTCTTT.

The chain combines TRBV28 with TRBJ2-1, with no clear D. Germline CDR1 reads MDHEN; CDR2 reads SYDVKM. This CDR3 spans 16 amino acids. Between the trimmed V and J ends, which lost 9 bases and 3 bases, there was a span of 21 bases. The CDR3 spells CASGIGLPPDYNEQFF. The DNA of the CDR3 is TGTGCCAGTGGGATAGGGCTCCCCCCCGACTACAATGAGCAGTTCTTC. Full variable domain (rest looked up from reference TRBV28 and TRBJ2-1): DVKVTQSSRYLVKRTGEKVFLECVQDMDHENMFWYRQDPGLGLRLIYFSYDVKMKEKGDIPEGYSVSREKKERFSLILESASTNQTSMYLCASGIGLPPDYNEQFFGPGTRLTVL.

The chain's CDR3 is CASSGQGFGNTIYF. For the CDR3, the DNA is TGCGCCAGCAGCGGACAGGGATTTGGAAACACCATATATTTT. The rearrangement uses TRBV5-1 and TRBJ1-3; 8 nucleotides line up with TRBD1. The CDR3 runs to 14 residues. The germline V gene encodes CDR1 SGHRS and CDR2 YFSETQ. Trimming cost V 4 bases and J 3 bases; bases outside gene matches: 3.

The chain is built from TRBV9 and TRBJ1-1; 7 positions match TRBD1. J was trimmed by 3 bases and V by 5 bases; bases with no gene match: 4. Germline V gene lookup returns CDR1 SGDLS and CDR2 YYNGEE. There are 13 residues in the CDR3. CDR3 coding DNA: TGTGCCAGCAGTAAGCAGGGGGACACTGAAGCTTTCTTT. This codes for CASSKQGDTEAFF.

This clone was detected a few times. V gene TRBV11-2 combines with J gene TRBJ1-5; 9 bases line up with TRBD1. Germline V gene lookup returns CDR1 SGHAT and CDR2 FQNNGV. The CDR3 has 15 amino acids. J was trimmed by 2 bases and V by 1 base; bases with no gene match: 0. The CDR3 here is CASSLGQGGNQPQHF. In DNA form, the CDR3 reads TGTGCCAGCAGCTTAGGACAGGGGGGCAATCAGCCCCAGCATTTT.

This chain connects TRBV9 to TRBJ2-2, with D possibly being TRBD1 (6 bases). Trimming cost V 0 bases and J 0 bases, with 6 bases left between them. CDR1 is SGDLS and CDR2 is YYNGEE in the germline V gene. The CDR3 extends over 15 amino acids. DNA for the CDR3: TGTGCCAGCAGCGTAGGGACAGCGAACACCGGGGAGCTGTTTTTT. It yields the protein CASSVGTANTGELFF. The full variable domain, with the rest looked up from reference TRBV9 and TRBJ2-2, is DSGVTQTPKHLITATGQRVTLRCSPRSGDLSVYWYQQSLDQGLQFLIQYYNGEERAKGNILERFSAQQFPDLHSELNLSSLELGDSALYFCASSVGTANTGELFFGEGSRLTVL.